These 32 T cell receptor beta chains were sequenced from one sample in a study of CD8 T cells in ankylosing spondylitis. Points from the study as a whole: There was a TCR beta motif, made of eight highly homologous variants, that appeared characteristic of ankylosing spondylitis blood.

The antigens of these receptors remain unknown. Each CDR3 protein is one row after TCRdb ran MiXCR on the 5' RACE reads. The table has 500,000 or so distinct CDR3 sequences, approximately 5.3% seen once; the top ten hold roughly 3.2%. The sequenced material came from blood, either unsorted or a sorted T cell fraction (not recorded which). The receptors come from a male donor with ankylosing spondylitis.

This clonotype was seen ten or more times. The chain has TRBV9 and TRBJ1-5, with D possibly TRBD1 on 5 matching bases. Trimming removed 3 bases from V and 5 bases from J, with 12 bases in between. The CDR3 loop spans 14 amino acids. CDR1 and CDR2 from the germline V gene are SGDLS and YYNGEE. As DNA, the CDR3 is TGTGCCAGCAGCGAGCGACAGACCTATCAGCCCCAGCATTTT. Its translation: CASSERQTYQPQHF.

The J gene is TRBJ1-2, the V gene TRBV28, with a possible D match to TRBD1 (6 bases). Germline V gene sequence: CDR1 MDHEN, CDR2 SYDVKM. Trimming shortened V by 2 bases and J by 8 bases, and 24 bases separated the two germline ends. CDR3 length equals 17 residues. CDR3 in DNA: TGTGCCAGCAGTTTAAGCATGGTATCAGGGGCCTTGAAAGGCTACACCTTC. Protein product: CASSLSMVSGALKGYTF.

This clonotype has a count of ten or more. This sequence joins TRBV12-3 or TRBV12-4 and TRBJ2-3; possible D gene TRBD1, 6 bases. V was clipped by 6 bases and J by 5 bases, with 12 bases between them. This CDR3 is 13 amino acids long. The CDR3 bases are TGTGCCAGCAGACGGACAGAAGGAGATACGCAGTATTTT. As protein: CASRRTEGDTQYF.

The rearrangement uses TRBV7-2 and TRBJ1-1; tentatively, D is TRBD1 (5 bases). The CDR3 is 16 amino acids. Germline CDR1 reads SGHTA; CDR2 reads FQGNSA. Trimming removed 6 bases from V and 1 base from J, with 18 bases in between. CDR3 region: CASRGAWPGPNTEAFF. The CDR3 region has the DNA TGTGCCAGCAGGGGAGCCTGGCCGGGGCCGAACACTGAAGCTTTCTTT.

This clonotype showed up many times. The V gene is TRBV25-1, the J gene TRBJ2-2; perhaps D is TRBD1 or TRBD2 (5 bases each). This CDR3 has 16 amino acids. Trimming took off 1 base at V and 1 base at J, with 10 bases between the two ends. Germline assignment: CDR1 MGHDK and CDR2 SYGVNS. The CDR3 coding sequence is TGTGCCAGCAGTGAATGGGGGACCCGGAACACCGGGGAGCTGTTTTTT. It codes for CASSEWGTRNTGELFF.

This clonotype was detected ten times or more. This chain connects TRBV6-1 to TRBJ1-5; D not resolved. Between the trimmed V and J ends, which lost 2 bases and 16 bases, there was a span of 21 bases. The CDR3 is made up of 14 amino acids. Germline V gene data show CDR1 as MNHNS and CDR2 as SASEGT. Here the CDR3 reads CASSEQAFPGSSHF. The CDR3 DNA reads TGTGCCAGCAGTGAACAGGCGTTCCCGGGTAGTTCACATTTT.

This clonotype was counted at least ten times. The chain uses TRBV4-1 and TRBJ2-1; no clear D. The germline V and J ends were trimmed by 1 base and 12 bases, with 10 bases remaining between them. This CDR3 is built from 12 residues. Germline V CDR1 and CDR2: MGHRA, YSYEKL. CDR3 protein: CASSQGTAGQFF. The CDR3 DNA reads TGCGCCAGCAGCCAAGGGACGGCAGGGCAGTTCTTC.

This clonotype was recorded many times. The chain uses TRBV7-2 and TRBJ1-4; 7 bases agree with TRBD1. J was trimmed by 8 bases and V by 4 bases; bases with no gene match: 7. Looked up from germline, CDR1 is SGHTA and CDR2 is FQGNSA. This CDR3 is built from 14 residues. CDR3 DNA sequence: TGTGCCAGCAGCTCCGACAGGGTATCGGAAAAACTGTTTTTT. It specifies CASSSDRVSEKLFF.

This clonotype was picked up many times. The chain joins TRBV10-3 to TRBJ2-5, with 11 bases aligning to TRBD2. The ends lost 0 bases at V and 7 bases at J; junction bases unmatched: 7. The length of the CDR3 is 16 residues. Germline CDR1 reads ENHRY; CDR2 reads SYGVKD. The CDR3 reads CAISESILAGAGTQYF. CDR3 bases: TGTGCCATCAGTGAGTCGATACTAGCGGGAGCGGGGACCCAGTACTTC.

The genes are TRBV29-1 and TRBJ2-1; D may be TRBD1 (6 bases). This CDR3 contains 11 residues. From germline, CDR1 is SQVTM and CDR2 ANQGSEA. The ends were cut back, 5 bases at V and 9 bases at J, with 11 bases in the middle. Here the CDR3 reads CSVPGVSEQFF. In nucleotides, the CDR3 is TGCAGCGTTCCAGGGGTCTCTGAGCAGTTCTTC.

This clonotype was counted many times. The chain carries TRBV20-1 and TRBJ2-3; D possibly corresponds to TRBD2 (6 bases). The CDR3 spans 14 residues. CDR1 and CDR2 from the germline V gene are DFQATT and SNEGSKA (reference sequence). CDR3 DNA: TGCAGGGCTCGGGGGTGGGGGAGCACAGATACGCAGTATTTT. Protein sequence: CRARGWGSTDTQYF.

In its sample, this clonotype was seen a few times. The V gene is TRBV7-9, the J gene TRBJ2-7, with 9 bases aligning to TRBD2. V gave up 5 bases and J gave up 0 bases; unmatched junction bases: 8. The CDR3 is 16 amino acids. CDR1 is SEHNR and CDR2 is FQNEAQ in the germline V gene (reference sequence). For the CDR3, the DNA is TGTGCCAGCAGCCGTCCTGGCGGGGGGGGCTCCTACGAGCAGTACTTC. It is translated as CASSRPGGGGSYEQYF. The variable domain in full, completed from reference TRBV7-9 and TRBJ2-7, reads DTGVSQNPRHKITKRGQNVTFRCDPISEHNRLYWYRQTLGQGPEFLTYFQNEAQLEKSRLLSDRFSAERPKGSFSTLEIQRTEQGDSAMYLCASSRPGGGGSYEQYFGPGTRLTVT.

This clonotype was observed at least ten times. The CDR3 DNA sequence: TGTGCCAGCAGTTTATGGGGGACAGCACCTGGGACCAACTCCAAGTTTGCCAAAAACATTCAGTACTTC. As protein: CASSLWGTAPGTNSKFAKNIQYF. The chain recombines TRBV28 with TRBJ2-4; TRBD1 agrees at 7 bases. The CDR3 is made up of 23 amino acids. Losses at the gene ends were 0 bases for V and 1 base for J; bases not matched to a gene: 24. The germline V gene has CDR1 MDHEN and CDR2 SYDVKM. The entire variable domain, with the rest obtained from reference TRBV28 and TRBJ2-4, is as follows: DVKVTQSSRYLVKRTGEKVFLECVQDMDHENMFWYRQDPGLGLRLIYFSYDVKMKEKGDIPEGYSVSREKKERFSLILESASTNQTSMYLCASSLWGTAPGTNSKFAKNIQYFGAGTRLSVL.

J is TRBJ2-1 and V is TRBV7-9; tentatively, D is TRBD2 (5 bases). The length of the CDR3 is 11 residues. V lost 5 bases and J 9 bases, leaving 8 bases between the germline ends. CDR1 SEHNR and CDR2 FQNEAQ come from the germline V gene (reference sequence). The CDR3 loop reads CASSAGPEQFF. The CDR3 coding sequence is TGTGCCAGCAGCGCGGGCCCTGAGCAGTTCTTC.

This clonotype was found many times. The chain combines TRBV7-2 with TRBJ1-5; TRBD1 agrees at 9 bases. J was trimmed by 4 bases and V by 1 base; bases with no gene match: 5. In germline, CDR1 is SGHTA, CDR2 FQGNSA. The length of the CDR3 is 16 residues. CDR3 in amino acids: CASSLGRQGGNQPQHF. As DNA, the CDR3 is TGTGCCAGCAGCTTAGGTCGACAGGGGGGAAATCAGCCCCAGCATTTT.

This clonotype appeared many times. This sequence joins TRBV5-1 and TRBJ2-7; TRBD2 matches at 8 bases. The CDR3 extends over 20 amino acids. CDR1 and CDR2 (germline): SGHRS, YFSETQ. The V gene end was trimmed by 6 bases and the J gene end by 1 base; junction bases not matched to a gene: 24. The chain's CDR3 is CASTGGYTSGTSSPSYEQYF. DNA of the CDR3: TGCGCCAGCACCGGGGGTTATACTAGCGGAACGTCCAGCCCTTCCTACGAGCAGTACTTC. Full variable domain (rest looked up from reference TRBV5-1 and TRBJ2-7): KAGVTQTPRYLIKTRGQQVTLSCSPISGHRSVSWYQQTPGQGLQFLFEYFSETQRNKGNFPGRFSGRQFSNSRSEMNVSTLELGDSALYLCASTGGYTSGTSSPSYEQYFGPGTRLTVT.

This clonotype was detected a few times. CDR3 nucleotides: TGTGCCAGCAGCACCCAAAGCTCCTACGAGCAGTACTTC. It is translated as CASSTQSSYEQYF. This sequence joins TRBV4-2 and TRBJ2-7; D call uncertain. The V and J ends lost 5 bases and 0 bases respectively, with 8 bases between them. Germline V gene lookup returns CDR1 LGHNA and CDR2 YNFKEQ. This CDR3 spans 13 amino acids.

The chain recombines TRBV20-1 with TRBJ2-7; 11 bases match TRBD1. Per germline, CDR1 DFQATT and CDR2 SNEGSKA (reference sequence). The CDR3 loop spans 14 amino acids. J was trimmed by 6 bases and V by 3 bases; bases with no gene match: 7. Here the CDR3 reads CSASRDRGYGEQYF. The CDR3 DNA follows: TGCAGTGCTAGTAGGGACAGGGGGTACGGCGAGCAGTACTTC.

This clonotype was recorded at least ten times. The chain uses TRBV29-1 and TRBJ2-7, with D uncertain. This CDR3 has 13 residues. Germline V gives CDR1 SQVTM, CDR2 ANQGSEA. Trimming pared 5 bases from V and 1 base from J, leaving 12 bases between. CDR3 DNA sequence: TGCAGCGTTTCCCCAGATGGTTCCTACGAGCAGTACTTC. Residues: CSVSPDGSYEQYF.

This clonotype has ten or more counts. J is TRBJ2-3 and V is TRBV25-1; 8 positions match TRBD2. CDR3 length: 13 residues. V was clipped by 4 bases and J by 5 bases; unmatched bases: 2. Germline lookup yields CDR1 MGHDK and CDR2 SYGVNS. The chain's CDR3 is CASSAGGGDTQYF. In DNA, the CDR3 is TGTGCCAGCAGTGCCGGGGGGGGAGATACGCAGTATTTT.

This clonotype was recorded at least ten times. The V gene is TRBV20-1, the J gene TRBJ1-2; D perhaps matches TRBD1 (6 bases). The germline gives CDR1 DFQATT, CDR2 SNEGSKA (reference sequence). Trimming shortened V by 0 bases and J by 2 bases, and 13 bases separated the two germline ends. The CDR3 length is 15 residues. CDR3 nucleotides: TGCAGTGCTAGAGATAATGGGGGGCTAAACTATGGCTACACCTTC. Translating it yields CSARDNGGLNYGYTF.

The V gene is TRBV19, the J gene TRBJ1-1; possible D gene TRBD1, 5 bases. This CDR3 is built from 14 residues. Between the trimmed V and J ends, which lost 7 bases and 0 bases, there was a span of 12 bases. Per germline, CDR1 LNHDA and CDR2 SQIVND (reference sequence). This CDR3 reads CASIPRGMNTEAFF. For the CDR3, the DNA is TGTGCCAGTATCCCAAGGGGTATGAACACTGAAGCTTTCTTT.

This clonotype was seen repeatedly, ten times or more. Sequence at one end of the junction differs from germline and may be a read error. The chain links TRBV20-1 to TRBJ2-5, with D uncertain. The CDR3 length is 12 residues. The germline V gene has CDR1 DFQATT and CDR2 SNEGSKA (reference sequence). CDR3 DNA sequence: TGCAGTGCCAGAGACGCCCGAGAGACCCAGTACTTC. Its translation is CSARDARETQYF.

The gene calls are TRBV20-1 and TRBJ1-1; the match to TRBD1 covers 9 bases. J was trimmed by 9 bases and V by 1 base; bases with no gene match: 12. The germline gives CDR1 DFQATT, CDR2 SNEGSKA (reference sequence). This CDR3 has 15 residues. Written as DNA, the CDR3 is TGCAGTGCTAGAGGCTCGGGACAGGGCGTGGGGAAAGCTTTCTTT. Its translation is CSARGSGQGVGKAFF.

This clonotype occurred a few times. The J gene is TRBJ2-2, the V gene TRBV6-2 or TRBV6-3; D assignment may be TRBD1 or TRBD2 (5 bases each). CDR1 and CDR2 (germline): MNHEY, SVGEGT. The CDR3 has 16 amino acids. V was cut by 2 bases and J by 0 bases, with 10 bases left in between. In DNA, the CDR3 is TGTGCCAGCAGTTACCTTGGGACCGCGAACACCGGGGAGCTGTTTTTT. Translating it yields CASSYLGTANTGELFF.

This clonotype was recorded many times. The V call is TRBV10-3, the J call TRBJ1-6, with 8 bases matching TRBD1. Trimming cost V 11 bases and J 7 bases; bases outside gene matches: 7. Germline V gene data show CDR1 as ENHRY and CDR2 as SYGVKD. There are 13 residues in the CDR3. In nucleotides, the CDR3 is TGTGCCGGCCAACAGGGGGGGAATTCACCCCTCCACTTT. Its translation: CAGQQGGNSPLHF.

This clonotype was recorded many times. The rearrangement uses TRBV9 and TRBJ1-5, with D maybe TRBD1 (5 bases). In germline, CDR1 is SGDLS, CDR2 YYNGEE. Trimming shortened V by 2 bases and J by 2 bases, and 17 bases separated the two germline ends. This CDR3 has 17 residues. The DNA for the CDR3 is TGTGCCAGCAGCGTGGAGGCGGGGGTTAGGGGCAATCAGCCCCAGCATTTT. Its translation: CASSVEAGVRGNQPQHF.

This clonotype came up a few times. The chain has TRBV3-1 and TRBJ1-1; D gene unclear. This CDR3 is 14 amino acids long. Germline CDR1 and CDR2: LGHDT and YNNKEL (reference sequence). The V end was cut by 0 bases, the J end by 3 bases, with 8 bases between. This chain's CDR3 is CASSQEAGDTEAFF. In DNA, the CDR3 is TGTGCCAGCAGCCAAGAGGCCGGAGACACTGAAGCTTTCTTT.

This clonotype has ten or more counts. The gene calls are TRBV28 and TRBJ1-2; D uncertain. Germline CDR1 reads MDHEN; CDR2 reads SYDVKM. There are 12 residues in the CDR3. V lost 6 bases and J lost 7, with 12 bases in between. The CDR3 bases are TGTGCCAGCAGCCCCGATTCAGGTGGCTACACCTTC. Its protein product is CASSPDSGGYTF.

This clonotype was found many times. V gene TRBV4-3 combines with J gene TRBJ2-1; D is possibly TRBD2 (5 bases). The CDR3 is 14 amino acids. V lost 1 base and J 4 bases, leaving 8 bases between the germline ends. Germline V lookup: CDR1 LGHNA, CDR2 YSLEER. For the CDR3, the DNA is TGCGCCAGCAGCCAAGGAGAGGGTTACAATGAGCAGTTCTTC. It specifies CASSQGEGYNEQFF.

This clonotype came up many times. The J gene is TRBJ2-3, the V gene TRBV28; 11 bases agree with TRBD2. CDR3 length: 15 amino acids. J lost 6 bases, V lost 8 bases, and 10 bases had no gene match. The germline gives CDR1 MDHEN, CDR2 SYDVKM. The CDR3 loop is CASYGGLAGADTQYF. The CDR3 region has the DNA TGTGCCAGCTATGGCGGACTAGCGGGCGCGGATACGCAGTATTTT.

V and J are TRBV6-5 and TRBJ1-1; D is possibly TRBD1 (5 bases). In germline, CDR1 is MNHEY, CDR2 SVGAGI. The CDR3 has 13 amino acids. V dropped 8 bases and J dropped 0 bases, with 10 bases sitting between them. The CDR3 reads CASGEGMNTEAFF. The CDR3 coding sequence is TGTGCCAGCGGGGAGGGGATGAACACTGAAGCTTTCTTT.